The entry that follows covers one T cell receptor beta chain sequence. In replicate PCRs of sorted subsets, approximately 210 ng DNA, approximately 30,000 T cell genomes, was used. Assay used: immunoSEQ multiplex PCR; TCRdb lists only in-frame clones, some missing. This table holds about 1 million clones, approximately 72% found once. This sample is part of a study of shared clonotypes between healthy human individuals. Across the study: The study enrolled two women and a few men aged 18 to 49. Each donor's CD4 naive and CD4 memory cells filled three plates apiece, CD8 naive two, and CD8 memory one.

CDR1 and CDR2 (germline): SGHDN, FVKESK. The CDR3 extends over 15 amino acids. The V end lost 4 bases, the J end lost 3 bases, and 13 bases lay between the germline ends. This TCR derives from a man between 18 and 35 years old in good health. The specimen was memory CD4+ T cells sorted from blood. Specified subset: CD45RA-negative fraction. The chain combines TRBV14 with TRBJ1-3, with D possibly TRBD1 on 5 matching bases. The DNA of the CDR3 is TGTGCCAGCAGCCTCCAGTTCGGGGGTGGAAACACCATATATTTT. Translation gives CASSLQFGGGNTIYF.